A single T cell receptor beta chain is shown here with its context. Its antigen is unknown. V lost 0 bases to trimming and J lost 6 bases, with 21 bases between them. Germline V gene data show CDR1 as LGHNA and CDR2 as YSLEER. There are 18 residues in the CDR3. This specimen comes from a study of shared clonotypes between healthy human individuals. The study's findings and limits: How much donors shared clonotypes was expected to be affected by sequencing depth. Clonotypes shared by all four sorted-subset donors had higher generation probabilities than non-shared clonotypes. For sorted subsets, rarefaction showed incomplete sequencing despite large depth.

Splitting of each subset's genomic DNA was done evenly across several immunoSEQ plates. Clones were read by immunoSEQ multiplex PCR, and TCRdb kept only the in-frame ones, dropping some. Counted here are over 1.5 million clones, around 98% occurring once; the ten biggest clones make up about 0.42%. V is TRBV4-3 and J is TRBJ2-1; maybe TRBD2 (5 bases). Specimen: naive CD4+ T cells sorted from blood. Subset specified: CD45RA+ positively selected. The receptor's source is a man aged 25-45 years in good health. In DNA, the CDR3 is TGCGCCAGCAGCCAAGATTGGCTAGCATCCCCAATCCCCAATGAGCAGTTCTTC. This codes for CASSQDWLASPIPNEQFF.